Below, 8 T cell receptor beta chains from the same sample are listed, as sequenced in a study of CD8 T cells in Susac syndrome. cDNA came from about 0.5 to 1 ug RNA primed by random hexamers. TCRdb re-called the immunoSEQ multiplex PCR reads through MiXCR, storing one row per CDR3 protein. The table lists 110,000 or so distinct CDR3 sequences, nearly 95% of them singletons. Sequencing was carried out using CD4+ T cells from PBMCs. The receptors shown here come from a human donor in good health.

The CDR3: CSARVGGNGNQPQHF. CDR3 bases: TGCAGTGCTAGAGTTGGGGGGAACGGCAATCAGCCCCAGCATTTT. The genes are TRBV20-1 and TRBJ1-5; the D gene is possibly TRBD1 (5 bases). The CDR3 extends over 15 amino acids. Germline CDR1 and CDR2: DFQATT and SNEGSKA (reference sequence). Deletions cut 1 base from V and 2 bases from J, with 12 bases between.

The V gene is TRBV7-3, the J gene TRBJ2-3; TRBD2 matches 9 bases. The CDR3 is made up of 15 amino acids. From germline, CDR1 is SGHTA and CDR2 FQGTGA. V shed 5 bases and J 5 bases; nucleotides not matched to a gene: 8. The CDR3 DNA follows: TGTGCCAGCAGCCGGGTTGGGACTAGCCTAGATACGCAGTATTTT. Its translation is CASSRVGTSLDTQYF.

This chain connects TRBV7-2 to TRBJ2-7, with 9 bases fitting TRBD1. This CDR3 is 13 amino acids long. Unmatched junction bases numbered 4, after V lost 7 bases and J lost 3 bases. CDR1 is SGHTA, CDR2 FQGNSA, per germline. CDR3 sequence (DNA): TGTGCCAGCATGGGACAGGGTCTCTACGAGCAGTACTTC. Its protein product is CASMGQGLYEQYF.

Written as DNA, the CDR3 is TGTGCCAGCAGTGCACCGGGACAGGGATACGAGCAGTACTTC. It encodes CASSAPGQGYEQYF. The chain uses TRBV28 and TRBJ2-7; 9 bases are a match to TRBD1. The CDR3 runs 14 residues. Per germline, CDR1 MDHEN and CDR2 SYDVKM. The V and J ends lost 5 bases and 4 bases, in that order; junction bases with no gene match: 6.

The V and J genes are TRBV4-3 and TRBJ2-7, with a tentative D call TRBD1 (5 bases). The ends were cut back, 5 bases at V and 3 bases at J, with 14 bases in the middle. The CDR3 is made up of 14 amino acids. Germline values: CDR1 LGHNA, CDR2 YSLEER. CDR3 DNA sequence: TGCGCCAGCAGCGAAACCAGGGAAGTCTACGAGCAGTACTTC. It yields the protein CASSETREVYEQYF.

The chain recombines TRBV7-9 with TRBJ2-7, with 12 bases that match TRBD2. The CDR3 has 16 residues. J gave up 4 bases and V 5 bases, and 9 bases lay outside the gene matches. From germline, CDR1 is SEHNR and CDR2 FQNEAQ (reference sequence). The chain's CDR3 is CASSPTIGLAGYEQYF. In DNA form, the CDR3 reads TGTGCCAGCAGCCCGACAATAGGACTAGCGGGGTACGAGCAGTACTTC.

This chain uses TRBV7-2 with TRBJ1-3, with a possible D match to TRBD1 (6 bases). CDR3 length equals 15 residues. Trimming took off 5 bases at V and 3 bases at J, with 14 bases between the two ends. Per germline, CDR1 SGHTA and CDR2 FQGNSA. Here the CDR3 reads CASSVATDSGNTIYF. The CDR3 DNA follows: TGTGCCAGCAGCGTCGCTACGGACAGTGGAAACACCATATATTTT. Supplemented by reference TRBV7-2 and TRBJ1-3, the full variable domain reads GAGVSQSPSNKVTEKGKDVELRCDPISGHTALYWYRQSLGQGLEFLIYFQGNSAPDKSGLPSDRFSAERTGGSVSTLTIQRTQQEDSAVYLCASSVATDSGNTIYFGEGSWLTVV.

This chain joins TRBV15 and TRBJ2-3; 9 nucleotides agree with TRBD2. Germline CDR1 LNHNV, CDR2 YYDKDF (reference sequence). Trimming removed 0 bases from V and 4 bases from J; junction bases left unmatched: 2. This CDR3 is built from 15 residues. The CDR3 region is CATSREAGGADTQYF. DNA for the CDR3: TGTGCCACCAGCAGAGAGGCGGGGGGGGCAGATACGCAGTATTTT.